This TCR beta chain is drawn from a study of T-cell reconstitution after alpha-beta-depleted transplantation in children. Study-level points and caveats: After transplant, high TCRbeta diversity at day 60 in some patients arose from surviving recipient T cells and thymic progenitors. Roughly two months post-transplant, alpha-beta T cells reportedly originated from several hundred graft clones that had expanded.

The germline V gene encodes CDR1 DFQATT and CDR2 SNEGSKA (reference sequence). This CDR3 comprises 13 residues. Trimming pared 4 bases from V and 4 bases from J, leaving 12 bases between. Unique molecular identifiers were incorporated when the TCRbeta library was constructed. TCRdb reprocessed the PCR reads via MiXCR and lists one record per CDR3 protein. The sample lists roughly 670,000 distinct CDR3 sequences; about 12% were seen once. This clonotype was picked up a small number of times. The antigen is unknown. This rearrangement joins TRBV20-1 to TRBJ2-3; no firm D call. The clonotype was recovered from a girl aged 2 to 9 with congenital amegakaryocytic thrombocytopenia, due to receive a stem cell transplant. The specimen was PBMCs, collected before TCRalphabeta/CD19-depleted stem cell transplant. CDR3 nucleotide sequence: TGCAGTGCTATTCCGGTGGTCGCAGATACGCAGTATTTT. Its protein product is CSAIPVVADTQYF.